This passage covers 6 T cell receptor beta chains from one sample sequenced in a study of cytomegalovirus exposure and HLA in healthy donors. The PCR employed 60 Vbeta primers together with 13 Jbeta primers. This table comes from immunoSEQ multiplex PCR, and its TCRdb copy is limited to in-frame clones, with some not included. Among some 140,000 clones, under 80% were seen once, and the ten largest hold 8.8%. Sample: PBMCs. Receptor source: a woman aged 45-60 years in good health and CMV-seropositive.

The J gene is TRBJ1-1, the V gene TRBV10-3, with D perhaps matching TRBD1 (6 bases). V lost 9 bases, J lost 0 bases, and 11 bases lay in between. Looked up from germline, CDR1 is ENHRY and CDR2 is SYGVKD. CDR3 length: 13 residues. CDR3 residues: CAIQGPMNTEAFF. For the CDR3, the DNA is TGTGCCATACAGGGTCCAATGAACACTGAAGCTTTCTTT.

This clone was seen only a few times. This chain uses TRBV29-1 with TRBJ2-5; possible D gene TRBD1, 5 bases. The V gene lost 0 bases and the J gene lost 4 bases, with 9 bases spanning the gap. Germline CDR1 and CDR2: SQVTM and ANQGSEA. The CDR3 covers 13 residues. CDR3 region: CSVEDRVGETQYF. The CDR3 coding sequence is TGCAGCGTTGAAGACAGGGTCGGAGAGACCCAGTACTTC.

This sequence joins TRBV5-5 and TRBJ1-6; 11 bases are a match to TRBD1. CDR3 length: 17 amino acids. Trimming removed 4 bases from V and 5 bases from J; junction bases left unmatched: 8. Germline V gene data show CDR1 as SGHKS and CDR2 as YYEKEE (reference sequence). The CDR3 nucleotides are TGTGCCAGCAGCACCACCGGGACAGGGGGTAATAATTCACCCCTCCACTTT. Protein sequence: CASSTTGTGGNNSPLHF. The full variable domain, with the rest looked up from reference TRBV5-5 and TRBJ1-6, is DAGVTQSPTHLIKTRGQQVTLRCSPISGHKSVSWYQQVLGQGPQFIFQYYEKEERGRGNFPDRFSARQFPNYSSELNVNALLLGDSALYLCASSTTGTGGNNSPLHFGNGTRLTVT.

The chain uses TRBV13 and TRBJ2-7; D possibly corresponds to TRBD2 (5 bases). The V and J ends lost 4 bases and 2 bases respectively, with 15 bases between them. This CDR3 is 15 amino acids long. Germline lookup yields CDR1 PRHDT and CDR2 FYEKMQ (reference sequence). The CDR3 DNA reads TGTGCCAGCAGCTCACGAGGAGGATTCACCTACGAGCAGTACTTC. Amino acids: CASSSRGGFTYEQYF.

The CDR3 DNA reads TGCAGTGCTAGAGATCTTTCACCCCTCCACTTT. Amino acids: CSARDLSPLHF. This chain uses TRBV20-1 with TRBJ1-6; D is undetermined. The CDR3 extends over 11 amino acids. Trimming removed 0 bases at V and 9 bases at J, with 3 bases between. Germline V lookup: CDR1 DFQATT, CDR2 SNEGSKA (reference sequence).

This chain links TRBV7-3 with TRBJ2-1; 10 nucleotides match TRBD2. J gave up 5 bases and V 5 bases, and 6 bases lay outside the gene matches. CDR1 SGHTA and CDR2 FQGTGA come from the germline V gene. This CDR3 comprises 15 residues. CDR3 nucleotide sequence: TGTGCCAGCAGCGCAGCGGGGGGGGTTGACAATGAGCAGTTCTTC. Its translation: CASSAAGGVDNEQFF.